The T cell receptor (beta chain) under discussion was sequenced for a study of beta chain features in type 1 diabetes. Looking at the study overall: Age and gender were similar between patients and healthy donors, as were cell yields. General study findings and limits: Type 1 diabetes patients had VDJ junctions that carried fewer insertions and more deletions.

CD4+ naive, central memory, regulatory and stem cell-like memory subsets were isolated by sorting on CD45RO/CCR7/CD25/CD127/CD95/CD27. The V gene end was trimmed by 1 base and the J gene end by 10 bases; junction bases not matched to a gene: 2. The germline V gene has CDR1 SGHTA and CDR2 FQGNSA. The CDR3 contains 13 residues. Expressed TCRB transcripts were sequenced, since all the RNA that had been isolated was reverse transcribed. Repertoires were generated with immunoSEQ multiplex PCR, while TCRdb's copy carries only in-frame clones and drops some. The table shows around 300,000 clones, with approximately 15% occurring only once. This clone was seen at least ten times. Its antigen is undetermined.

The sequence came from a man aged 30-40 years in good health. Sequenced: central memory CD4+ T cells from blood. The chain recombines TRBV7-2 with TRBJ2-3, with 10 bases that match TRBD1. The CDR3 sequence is CASSLGTGGPQYF. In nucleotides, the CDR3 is TGTGCCAGCAGCTTAGGGACAGGGGGGCCGCAGTATTTT.